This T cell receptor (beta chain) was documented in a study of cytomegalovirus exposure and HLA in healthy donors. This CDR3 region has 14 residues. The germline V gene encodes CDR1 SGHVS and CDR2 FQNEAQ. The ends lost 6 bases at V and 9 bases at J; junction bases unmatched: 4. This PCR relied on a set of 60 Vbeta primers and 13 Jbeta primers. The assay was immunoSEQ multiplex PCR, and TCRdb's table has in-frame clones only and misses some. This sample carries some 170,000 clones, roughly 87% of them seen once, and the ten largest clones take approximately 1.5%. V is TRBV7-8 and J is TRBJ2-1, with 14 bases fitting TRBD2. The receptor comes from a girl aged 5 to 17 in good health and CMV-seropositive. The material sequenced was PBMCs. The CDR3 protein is CASRGLAGVGEQFF. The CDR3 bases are TGTGCCAGCAGGGGACTAGCGGGAGTAGGTGAGCAGTTCTTC.